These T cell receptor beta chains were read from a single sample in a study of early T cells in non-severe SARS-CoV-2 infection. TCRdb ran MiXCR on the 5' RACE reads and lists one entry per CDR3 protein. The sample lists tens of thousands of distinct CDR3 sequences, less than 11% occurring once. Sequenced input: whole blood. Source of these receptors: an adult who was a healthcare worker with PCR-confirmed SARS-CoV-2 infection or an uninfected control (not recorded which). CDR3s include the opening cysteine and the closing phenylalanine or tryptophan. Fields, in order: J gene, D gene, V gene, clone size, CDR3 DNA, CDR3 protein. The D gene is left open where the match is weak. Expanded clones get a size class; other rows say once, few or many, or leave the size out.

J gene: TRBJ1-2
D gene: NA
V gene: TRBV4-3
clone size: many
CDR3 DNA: TGCGCCAGCAGCCAAGATGGTGGAGGGATACACTATGGCTACACCTTC
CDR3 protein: CASSQDGGGIHYGYTF

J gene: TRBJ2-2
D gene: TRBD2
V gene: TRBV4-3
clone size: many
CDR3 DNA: TGCGCCAGCAGCCGACGTACAGGGACTAGCGGAGACACCGGGGAGCTGTTTTTT
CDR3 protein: CASSRRTGTSGDTGELFF

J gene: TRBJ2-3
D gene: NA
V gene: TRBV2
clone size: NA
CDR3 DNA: TGTGCCAGCAGTGAACCACCTCTGGCAGATACGCAGTATTTT
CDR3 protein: CASSEPPLADTQYF

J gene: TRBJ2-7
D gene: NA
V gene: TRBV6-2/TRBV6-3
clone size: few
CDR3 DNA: TGTGCCAGCAGTTACCCGGACGCCATATACGAGCAGTACTTC
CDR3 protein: CASSYPDAIYEQYF

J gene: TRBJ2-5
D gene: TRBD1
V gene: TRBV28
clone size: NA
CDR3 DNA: TGTGCCAGCAGTTCTCCAACAGGGGCGGGAGAGACCCAGTACTTC
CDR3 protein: CASSSPTGAGETQYF

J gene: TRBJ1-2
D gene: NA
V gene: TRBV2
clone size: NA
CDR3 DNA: TGTGTCAGCAGATGGACAGAAATTTATGGCTACACCTTC
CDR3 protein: CVSRWTEIYGYTF

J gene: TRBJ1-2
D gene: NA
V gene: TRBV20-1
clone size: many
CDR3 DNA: TGCAGTGCTAGCCAGGTTAACTATGGCTACACCTTC
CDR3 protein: CSASQVNYGYTF

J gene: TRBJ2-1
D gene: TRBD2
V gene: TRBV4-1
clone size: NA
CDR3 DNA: TGCGCCAGCAGCCTAACCAGACGGGAGGGCGATGAGCAGTTCTTC
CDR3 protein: CASSLTRREGDEQFF

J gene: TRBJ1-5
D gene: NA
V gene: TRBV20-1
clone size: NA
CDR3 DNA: TGCAGTGTTATTGACACCAAGAGTAATCAGCCCCAGCATTTT
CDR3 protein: CSVIDTKSNQPQHF

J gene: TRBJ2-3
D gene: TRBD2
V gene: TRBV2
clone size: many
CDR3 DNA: TGTGCCAGCAGTGTCATAGCGGGTACCACAGATACGCAGTATTTT
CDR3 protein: CASSVIAGTTDTQYF

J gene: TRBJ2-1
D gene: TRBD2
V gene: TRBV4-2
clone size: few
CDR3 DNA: TGTGCCAGCAGCCAAGAGGGACTAGCGGGACCCCGCGTTTTCAATGAGCAGTTCTTC
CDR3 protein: CASSQEGLAGPRVFNEQFF

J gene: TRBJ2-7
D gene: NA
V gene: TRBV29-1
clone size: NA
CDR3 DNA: TGCAGCGTTACCCTCGGGACGGCGGGCTACGAGCAGTACTTC
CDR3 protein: CSVTLGTAGYEQYF

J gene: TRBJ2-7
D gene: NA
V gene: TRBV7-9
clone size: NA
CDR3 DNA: TGTGCCAGCAGCTTAGTGACAGGTTTGGCCCAGGAGCAGTACTTC
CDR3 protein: CASSLVTGLAQEQYF

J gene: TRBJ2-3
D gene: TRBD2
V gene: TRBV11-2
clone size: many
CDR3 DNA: TGTGCCAGCAGCTTCACTAGCGGTGGCGGAGATACGCAGTATTTT
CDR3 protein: CASSFTSGGGDTQYF

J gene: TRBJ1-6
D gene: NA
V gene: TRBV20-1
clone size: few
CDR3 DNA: TGCAGTGCTAGAGATGCGGGACTAAGCTACTCACCCCTCCACTTT
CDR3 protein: CSARDAGLSYSPLHF

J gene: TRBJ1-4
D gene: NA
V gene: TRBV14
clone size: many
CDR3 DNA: TGTGCCAGCAGCCAAGTGAATCGCGGTGTTCACTTGGGGGAAAAACTGTTTTTT
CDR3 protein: CASSQVNRGVHLGEKLFF

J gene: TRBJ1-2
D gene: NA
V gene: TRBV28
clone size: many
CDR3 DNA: TGTGCCAGCAGTTTACGGCTCTATGGCTACACCTTC
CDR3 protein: CASSLRLYGYTF

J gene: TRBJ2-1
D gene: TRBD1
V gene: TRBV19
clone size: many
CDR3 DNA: TGTGCCAGTAGTTACCGGGACAGGGTGCAGTTCTTC
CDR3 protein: CASSYRDRVQFF

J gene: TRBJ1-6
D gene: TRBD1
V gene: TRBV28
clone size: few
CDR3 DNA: TGTGCCAGCAGTACCCTTCAGGGGGATAATTCACCCCTCCACTTT
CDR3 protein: CASSTLQGDNSPLHF

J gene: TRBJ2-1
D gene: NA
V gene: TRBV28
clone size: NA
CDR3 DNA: TGTGCCAGCAGTCCTATACGGAAAGCGCAGTTCTTC
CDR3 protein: CASSPIRKAQFF

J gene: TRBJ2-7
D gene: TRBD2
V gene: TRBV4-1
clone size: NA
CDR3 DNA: TGCGCCAGCAGCCAAGATGAGGCTAGCGGACTGAAAAACGAGCAGTACTTC
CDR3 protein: CASSQDEASGLKNEQYF

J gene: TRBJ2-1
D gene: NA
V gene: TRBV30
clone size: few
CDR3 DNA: TGTGCCTGGAGTAGAGCTCTCGATGAGCAGTTCTTC
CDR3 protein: CAWSRALDEQFF

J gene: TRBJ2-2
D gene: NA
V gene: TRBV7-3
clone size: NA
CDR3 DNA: TGTGCCAGCAGCTTAAGTGGGGTCACCGGGGAGCTGTTTTTT
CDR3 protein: CASSLSGVTGELFF

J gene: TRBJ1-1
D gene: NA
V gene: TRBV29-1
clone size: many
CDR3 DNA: TGCAGCGTTGTGAAGGGGAACACTGAAGCTTTCTTT
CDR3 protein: CSVVKGNTEAFF

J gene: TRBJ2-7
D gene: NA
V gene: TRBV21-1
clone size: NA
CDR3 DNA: TGTGCCAGCAGCAGATCTTGGGACAGGGGCGACGAGCAGTACTTC
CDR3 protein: CASSRSWDRGDEQYF

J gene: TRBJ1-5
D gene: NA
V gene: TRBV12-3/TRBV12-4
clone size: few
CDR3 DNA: TGTGCCAGCACCGACGGGGATCGGGATAATCAGCCCCAGCATTTT
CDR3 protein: CASTDGDRDNQPQHF

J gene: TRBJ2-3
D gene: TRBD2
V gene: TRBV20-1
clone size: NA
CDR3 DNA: TGCAGTGGTCGACTAGCGGATAGCACAGATACGCAGTATTTT
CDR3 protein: CSGRLADSTDTQYF

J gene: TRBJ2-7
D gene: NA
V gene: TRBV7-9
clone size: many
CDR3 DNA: TGTGCCAGCACCGAGGGGAATAGGGGTAGATTGCGGCAGTACTTC
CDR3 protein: CASTEGNRGRLRQYF

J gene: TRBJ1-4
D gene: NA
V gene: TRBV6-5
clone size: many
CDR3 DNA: TGTGCCAGCAGTTACTCGATGACGACTGAAAAACTGTTTTTT
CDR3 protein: CASSYSMTTEKLFF

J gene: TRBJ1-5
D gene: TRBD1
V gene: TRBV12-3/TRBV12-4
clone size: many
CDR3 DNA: TGTGCCAGCAGCCCGGACAGGGAAGGCAATCAGCCCCAGCATTTT
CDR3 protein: CASSPDREGNQPQHF

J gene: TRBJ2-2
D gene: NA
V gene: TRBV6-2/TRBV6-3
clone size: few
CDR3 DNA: TGTGCCAGCAGAACCCGGGACGCTACCAGAACGAACACCGGGGAGCTGTTTTTT
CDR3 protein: CASRTRDATRTNTGELFF

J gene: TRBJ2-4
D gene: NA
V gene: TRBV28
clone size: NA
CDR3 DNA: TGTGCCACCGCCGGGACAAGCAAAAACATTCAGTACTTC
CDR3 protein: CATAGTSKNIQYF

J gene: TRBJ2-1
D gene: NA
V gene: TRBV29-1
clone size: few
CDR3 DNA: TGCAGCGCCGCGGACAGCGATGAGCAGTTCTTC
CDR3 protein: CSAADSDEQFF

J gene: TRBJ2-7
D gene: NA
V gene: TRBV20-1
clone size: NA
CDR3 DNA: TGCAGTGCTTTCTCTCCCTCTGGGAACGAGCAGTACTTC
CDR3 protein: CSAFSPSGNEQYF